A selection of T cell receptor beta chains follows, all from one sample in a study of technical replicates of blood from several donors. The data were produced by immunoSEQ multiplex PCR, yet TCRdb's version contains in-frame clones alone and is incomplete. Of roughly 80,000 clones in the sample, 75% to 90% were seen once. Sequencing was done on a sample of T cells isolated from PBMCs. These receptors all come from a human donor in good health. The CDR3 runs from the conserved cysteine through the conserved F or W. The D gene is left open where the match is weak.

J | V | D | CDR3 | DNA
TRBJ2-7 | TRBV11-3 | . | CASSFTYEQYF | TGTGCCAGCAGCTTCACCTACGAGCAGTACTTC
TRBJ1-2 | TRBV6-1 | TRBD1 | CASSGLPTGDGYTF | TGTGCCAGCAGTGGCCTCCCGACAGGGGATGGCTACACCTTC
TRBJ2-7 | TRBV7-8 | . | CASSTRTATYEQYF | TGTGCCAGCAGCACCAGGACAGCCACCTACGAGCAGTACTTC
TRBJ2-6 | TRBV18 | TRBD1 | CASSPFPGQGDTGANVLTF | TGTGCCAGCTCACCATTTCCGGGACAGGGTGATACTGGGGCCAACGTCCTGACTTTC
TRBJ2-7 | TRBV14 | TRBD2 | CASSPLAGFYEQYF | TGTGCCAGCAGCCCCCTAGCGGGATTCTACGAGCAGTACTTC
TRBJ2-3 | TRBV6-1 | . | CASAILHTDTQYF | TGTGCCAGCGCGATCCTTCACACAGATACGCAGTATTTT
TRBJ1-2 | TRBV6-5 | . | CATLRGLNYGYTF | TGTGCCACCCTCAGGGGTCTAAACTATGGCTACACCTTC
TRBJ2-7 | TRBV7-9 | . | CASSLLGSTYEQYF | TGTGCCAGCAGCTTACTCGGGAGTACCTACGAGCAGTACTTC
TRBJ2-5 | TRBV5-4 | . | CASSLGGYKTQYF | TGTGCCAGCAGCTTGGGAGGGTATAAGACCCAGTACTTC
TRBJ1-1 | TRBV9 | . | CASSVAVRNTEAFF | TGTGCCAGCAGCGTAGCAGTCAGGAACACTGAAGCTTTCTTT
TRBJ2-1 | TRBV15 | . | CATSRVGDISNEQFF | TGTGCCACCAGCAGAGTTGGGGACATTAGCAATGAGCAGTTCTTC
TRBJ2-1 | TRBV2 | . | CASRVWASYNEQFF | TGTGCCAGCAGAGTCTGGGCTTCCTACAATGAGCAGTTCTTC
TRBJ2-2 | TRBV10-1 | . | CASSVWPNTGELFF | TGCGCCAGCAGTGTCTGGCCGAACACCGGGGAGCTGTTTTTT
TRBJ2-1 | TRBV13 | TRBD1 | CASSLTSGQGMQEQFF | TGTGCCAGCAGCCTTACGAGTGGACAGGGCATGCAGGAGCAGTTCTTC
TRBJ2-7 | TRBV6-5 | . | CASRGGGQELYEQYF | TGTGCCAGCAGGGGAGGGGGACAGGAACTCTACGAGCAGTACTTC
TRBJ1-5 | TRBV27 | TRBD1 | CASRRGTGGIAQHF | TGTGCCAGCAGGCGTGGGACAGGGGGAATCGCCCAGCATTTT
TRBJ2-7 | TRBV7-2 | . | CASTLKGNSYEQYF | TGTGCCAGCACCCTAAAGGGGAACTCCTACGAGCAGTACTTC
TRBJ2-1 | TRBV18 | TRBD2 | CASSPAGGPYNEQFF | TGTGCCAGCTCACCCGCGGGGGGACCCTACAATGAGCAGTTCTTC